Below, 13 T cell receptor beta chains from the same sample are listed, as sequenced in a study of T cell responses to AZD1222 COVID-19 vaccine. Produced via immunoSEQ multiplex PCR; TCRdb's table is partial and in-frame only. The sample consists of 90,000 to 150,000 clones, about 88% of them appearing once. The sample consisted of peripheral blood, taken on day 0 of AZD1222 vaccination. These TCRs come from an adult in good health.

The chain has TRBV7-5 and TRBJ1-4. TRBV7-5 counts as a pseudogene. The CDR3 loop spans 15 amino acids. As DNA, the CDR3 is TGTGCCAGAAGCCCCCGCGGACTAGAGGATGAAAAACTGTTTTTT. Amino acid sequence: CARSPRGLEDEKLFF.

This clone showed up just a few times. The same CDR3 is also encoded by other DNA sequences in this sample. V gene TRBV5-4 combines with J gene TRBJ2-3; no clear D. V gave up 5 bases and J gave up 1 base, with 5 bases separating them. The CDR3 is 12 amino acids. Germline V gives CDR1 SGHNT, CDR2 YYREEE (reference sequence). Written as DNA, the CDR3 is TGTGCCAGCAGTTTACGCACAGATACGCAGTATTTT. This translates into CASSLRTDTQYF. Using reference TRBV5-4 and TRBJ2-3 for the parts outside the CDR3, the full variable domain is ETGVTQSPTHLIKTRGQQVTLRCSSQSGHNTVSWYQQALGQGPQFIFQYYREEENGRGNFPPRFSGLQFPNYSSELNVNALELDDSALYLCASSLRTDTQYFGPGTRLTVL.

CDR3 in amino acids: CASSLAGTGITYEQYF. CDR3 in DNA: TGTGCCAGCAGCTTGGCTGGGACGGGTATTACCTACGAGCAGTACTTC. This chain uses TRBV5-8 with TRBJ2-7; D tentatively fits TRBD1 or TRBD2 (5 bases each). Per the germline V gene, CDR1 is SGHTS and CDR2 is YDEGEE. V gave up 0 bases and J gave up 2 bases, with 15 bases separating them. The CDR3 has 16 residues.

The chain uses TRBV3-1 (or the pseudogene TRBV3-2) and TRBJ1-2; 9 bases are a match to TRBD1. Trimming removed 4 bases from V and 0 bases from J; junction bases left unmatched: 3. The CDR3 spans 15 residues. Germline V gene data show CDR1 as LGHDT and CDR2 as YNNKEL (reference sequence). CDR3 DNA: TGTGCCAGCAGCCGAGGGACAGGGTCTAACTATGGCTACACCTTC. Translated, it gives CASSRGTGSNYGYTF.

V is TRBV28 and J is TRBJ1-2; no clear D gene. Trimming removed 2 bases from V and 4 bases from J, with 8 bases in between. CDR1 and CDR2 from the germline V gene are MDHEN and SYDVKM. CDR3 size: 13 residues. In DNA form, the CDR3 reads TGTGCCAGCAGTTTAGAACGGGTCTATGGCTACACCTTC. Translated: CASSLERVYGYTF.

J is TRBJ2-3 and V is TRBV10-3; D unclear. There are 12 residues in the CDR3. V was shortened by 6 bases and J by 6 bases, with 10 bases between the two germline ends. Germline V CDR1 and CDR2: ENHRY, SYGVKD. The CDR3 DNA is TGTGCCATCAGGGGCCCAGCGGATACGCAGTATTTT. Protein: CAIRGPADTQYF.

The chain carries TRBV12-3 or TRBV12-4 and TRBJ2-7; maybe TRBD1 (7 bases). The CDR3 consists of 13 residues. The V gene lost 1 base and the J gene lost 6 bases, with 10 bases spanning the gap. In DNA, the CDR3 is TGTGCCAGCAGTTTAGGGCAGGGGGGCGAGCAGTACTTC. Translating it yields CASSLGQGGEQYF.

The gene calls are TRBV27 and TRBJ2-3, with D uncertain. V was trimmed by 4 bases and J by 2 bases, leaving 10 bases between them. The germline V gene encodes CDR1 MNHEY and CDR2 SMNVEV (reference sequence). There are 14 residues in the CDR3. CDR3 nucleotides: TGTGCCAGCAGTTCCCTTCCCCCCACAGATACGCAGTATTTT. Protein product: CASSSLPPTDTQYF.

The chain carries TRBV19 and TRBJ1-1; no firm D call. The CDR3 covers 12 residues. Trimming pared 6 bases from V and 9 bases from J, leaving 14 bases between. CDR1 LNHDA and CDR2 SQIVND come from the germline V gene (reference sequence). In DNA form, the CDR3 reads TGTGCCAGTAGGACACCAAAGGGAAAAGCTTTCTTT. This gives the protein CASRTPKGKAFF.

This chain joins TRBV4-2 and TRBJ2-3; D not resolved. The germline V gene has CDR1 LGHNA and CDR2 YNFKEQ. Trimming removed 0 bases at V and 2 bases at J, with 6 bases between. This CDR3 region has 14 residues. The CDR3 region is CASSQDQPTDTQYF. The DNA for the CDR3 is TGTGCCAGCAGCCAAGATCAACCCACAGATACGCAGTATTTT.

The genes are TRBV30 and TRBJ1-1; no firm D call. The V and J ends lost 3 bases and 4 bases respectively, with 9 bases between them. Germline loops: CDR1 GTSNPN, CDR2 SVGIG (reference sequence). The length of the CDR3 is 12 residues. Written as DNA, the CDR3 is TGTGCCTGGAGCCCTCGGGCCACTGAAGCTTTCTTT. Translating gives CAWSPRATEAFF.

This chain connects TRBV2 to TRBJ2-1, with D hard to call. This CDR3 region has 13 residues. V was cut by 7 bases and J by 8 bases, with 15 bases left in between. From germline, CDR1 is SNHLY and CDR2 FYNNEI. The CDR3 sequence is CASKPKEEDEQFF. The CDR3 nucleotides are TGTGCCAGCAAGCCGAAGGAAGAGGATGAGCAGTTCTTC.

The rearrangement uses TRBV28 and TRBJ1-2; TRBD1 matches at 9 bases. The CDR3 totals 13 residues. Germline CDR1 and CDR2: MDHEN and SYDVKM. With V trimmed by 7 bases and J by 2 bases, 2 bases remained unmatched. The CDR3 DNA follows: TGTGCCAGCACAGGACAGGGGAACTATGGCTACACCTTC. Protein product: CASTGQGNYGYTF.